This TCR beta chain was captured in a study of blood T cell repertoires in COVID-19. As for the study in general: Samples representing acute and convalescent COVID-19 were sourced from the United States, Italy and Spain. PBMCs, B-cell-depleted T cells, or T cells were the source of the cDNA or gDNA that made up the material.

Deletions cut 3 bases from V and 0 bases from J, with 15 bases between. Germline assignment: CDR1 MDHEN and CDR2 SYDVKM. This CDR3 is 17 amino acids long. Original handling: Reference gene primer amplification gave estimated nucleated cell counts. Clones were read by immunoSEQ multiplex PCR, and TCRdb kept only the in-frame ones, dropping some. Clone size and V and J calls were adopted from that table, with D and trimming inferred from the DNA. The sample has approximately 300,000 clones; roughly 90% are singletons. What was sequenced was peripheral blood. This TCR was sampled from a man between 18 and 29 years old with active or convalescent COVID-19. The genes are TRBV28 and TRBJ1-3, with D perhaps TRBD1 (5 bases). CDR3 residues: CASSFSLQENSGNTIYF. For the CDR3, the DNA is TGTGCCAGCAGTTTCTCCCTACAGGAGAACTCTGGAAACACCATATATTTT. The full variable domain, in which reference TRBV28 and TRBJ1-3 provide the parts outside the CDR3, is DVKVTQSSRYLVKRTGEKVFLECVQDMDHENMFWYRQDPGLGLRLIYFSYDVKMKEKGDIPEGYSVSREKKERFSLILESASTNQTSMYLCASSFSLQENSGNTIYFGEGSWLTVV.